The 21 T cell receptor beta chains reported below all come from one sample, sequenced in a study of blood T cell repertoires in COVID-19. Sequencing used immunoSEQ multiplex PCR; TCRdb keeps in-frame clones, though not all of them. Seen here are fewer than 120,000 clones, approximately 80% observed once, and the top ten hold approximately 16%. The sample taken for sequencing was peripheral blood. The receptors derive from an older woman with acute or convalescent COVID-19.

The V and J genes are TRBV7-2 and TRBJ2-5; D ambiguous. Germline CDR1 and CDR2: SGHTA and FQGNSA. Trimming took off 2 bases at V and 5 bases at J, with 9 bases between the two ends. This CDR3 spans 13 amino acids. The CDR3 spells CASSLFFAETQYF. Here the CDR3 DNA reads TGTGCCAGCAGCTTATTTTTCGCGGAGACCCAGTACTTC.

This clone was seen just once. V and J are TRBV12-3 or TRBV12-4 and TRBJ2-1; possibly TRBD1 for D (5 bases). V was clipped by 4 bases and J by 9 bases, with 13 bases between them. The CDR3 spans 13 residues. CDR3: CASSSTQGGEQFF. The DNA of the CDR3 is TGTGCCAGCAGTTCGACGCAGGGTGGTGAGCAGTTCTTC.

This clone has more than one count but fewer than ten. The gene calls are TRBV7-9 and TRBJ2-7; 7 positions agree with TRBD1. This CDR3 spans 12 amino acids. Germline CDR1 SEHNR, CDR2 FQNEAQ (reference sequence). V was clipped by 7 bases and J by 7 bases; unmatched bases: 7. CDR3 in amino acids: CASNRDSLEQYF. CDR3 in DNA: TGTGCCAGCAACCGGGACAGCCTTGAGCAGTACTTC.

The chain combines TRBV6-2 or TRBV6-3 with TRBJ1-2; D is unresolved. The CDR3 has 14 amino acids. Trimming pared 5 bases from V and 1 base from J, leaving 11 bases between. The germline V gene has CDR1 MNHEY and CDR2 SVGEGT. The CDR3 nucleotides are TGTGCCAGCAGTAATTCCCGGGTTAACTATGGCTACACCTTC. Translating gives CASSNSRVNYGYTF.

The CDR3 DNA reads as TGTGCCAGCGGGGCGACTTACACCGGGGAGCTGTTTTTT. Translated: CASGATYTGELFF. The genes are TRBV27 and TRBJ2-2, with D possibly TRBD1 on 5 matching bases. Germline V lookup: CDR1 MNHEY, CDR2 SMNVEV (reference sequence). The V gene lost 8 bases and the J gene lost 3 bases, with 10 bases spanning the gap. The CDR3 covers 13 residues.

This chain joins TRBV3-1 (or the pseudogene TRBV3-2) and TRBJ2-2, with a weak D call TRBD1 (6 bases). This CDR3 has 13 amino acids. The germline V and J ends were trimmed by 1 base and 11 bases, with 11 bases remaining between them. Germline values: CDR1 LGHDT, CDR2 YNNKEL (reference sequence). The CDR3 sequence is CASSQAGAAELFF. The CDR3 DNA sequence: TGTGCCAGCAGCCAAGCAGGGGCGGCCGAGCTGTTTTTT.

The chain employs TRBV6-4 and TRBJ1-2; the D gene is possibly TRBD1 (5 bases). The V end was cut by 10 bases, the J end by 8 bases, with 17 bases between. From germline, CDR1 is MRHNA and CDR2 SNTAGT. The CDR3 runs 12 residues. The DNA of the CDR3 is TGTGCCATCAGAAACAGGTCTGGGGGCTACACCTTC. Translating it yields CAIRNRSGGYTF.

V is TRBV4-2 and J is TRBJ1-2, with 9 bases identical to TRBD1. The CDR3 runs to 16 residues. Germline V gene data show CDR1 as LGHNA and CDR2 as YNFKEQ. The trim removed 0 bases at V and 4 bases at J, leaving 6 bases unmatched. This CDR3 reads CASSQDSTGGAYGYTF. In nucleotides, the CDR3 is TGTGCCAGCAGCCAAGATTCCACAGGGGGCGCCTATGGCTACACCTTC.

The chain joins TRBV19 to TRBJ2-3, with TRBD2 as a possible D gene (5 bases). CDR1 and CDR2 from the germline V gene are LNHDA and SQIVND (reference sequence). There are 13 residues in the CDR3. The germline V and J ends were trimmed by 4 bases and 6 bases, with 11 bases remaining between them. The CDR3 DNA reads as TGTGCCAGTAGTAGAGTAGTAGCGGATACGCAGTATTTT. Amino acids: CASSRVVADTQYF.

The chain recombines TRBV5-1 with TRBJ2-5; 10 positions match TRBD1. V lost 1 base to trimming and J lost 4 bases; unmatched junction nucleotides: 7. The CDR3 length is 16 residues. Looked up from germline, CDR1 is SGHRS and CDR2 is YFSETQ. The CDR3 region is CASSLLGWDRGETQYF. CDR3 nucleotides: TGCGCCAGCAGCTTGTTGGGGTGGGACAGGGGAGAGACCCAGTACTTC.

The chain combines TRBV6-6 with TRBJ1-2; 7 bases map to TRBD1. V trimming: 4 bases; J trimming: 8 bases; junction bases outside the gene matches: 4. Germline lookup yields CDR1 MNHNY and CDR2 SVGAGI (reference sequence). The CDR3 extends over 12 amino acids. The CDR3 reads CASSSDRVGYTF. Written as DNA, the CDR3 is TGTGCCAGCAGTTCCGACAGGGTCGGCTACACCTTC.

This clone was recorded a few times. V usage is TRBV19 and J usage is TRBJ2-7; 10 positions agree with TRBD1. With V trimmed by 7 bases and J by 0 bases, 6 bases remained unmatched. The germline V gene encodes CDR1 LNHDA and CDR2 SQIVND (reference sequence). CDR3 length: 15 amino acids. The CDR3 nucleotides read TGTGCCAGTAACCCTGGGACAGGGGACTCCTACGAGCAGTACTTC. It encodes CASNPGTGDSYEQYF.

The rearrangement links TRBV5-1 to TRBJ2-3; 8 bases map to TRBD1. Unmatched junction bases numbered 10, after V lost 4 bases and J lost 6 bases. The CDR3 has 15 residues. Germline CDR1 is SGHRS and CDR2 is YFSETQ. CDR3 residues: CASSPIDRTGDTQYF. CDR3 DNA: TGCGCCAGCAGCCCCATCGATCGGACAGGGGATACGCAGTATTTT. The full variable domain, its missing parts supplied by reference TRBV5-1 and TRBJ2-3, is KAGVTQTPRYLIKTRGQQVTLSCSPISGHRSVSWYQQTPGQGLQFLFEYFSETQRNKGNFPGRFSGRQFSNSRSEMNVSTLELGDSALYLCASSPIDRTGDTQYFGPGTRLTVL.

This clone was seen only a few times. The gene calls are TRBV29-1 and TRBJ1-2, with TRBD1 matching over 8 bases. The CDR3 has 15 residues. V lost 4 bases to trimming and J lost 8 bases; unmatched junction nucleotides: 15. Germline CDR1 is SQVTM and CDR2 is ANQGSEA. The CDR3 region is CSVALPGQENVGYTF. The CDR3 bases are TGCAGCGTTGCGCTACCGGGACAGGAAAATGTGGGCTACACCTTC.

The gene calls are TRBV6-6 and TRBJ2-3, with 13 bases lining up with TRBD2. The germline V gene encodes CDR1 MNHNY and CDR2 SVGAGI (reference sequence). CDR3 length: 16 residues. With V trimmed by 2 bases and J by 5 bases, 4 bases remained unmatched. The CDR3, as DNA: TGTGCCAGCAGTTACGATCGGACTAGCGGGGGAGATACGCAGTATTTT. Translated, it gives CASSYDRTSGGDTQYF.

This chain connects TRBV5-6 to TRBJ2-1, with D perhaps matching TRBD1 (5 bases). Germline CDR1 reads SGHDT; CDR2 reads YYEEEE. Trimming removed 4 bases at V and 7 bases at J, with 21 bases between. This CDR3 comprises 16 residues. The DNA for the CDR3 is TGTGCCAGCAGCCTCATATCCGCAGGCAGGGCGAATGAGCAGTTCTTC. Translated, it gives CASSLISAGRANEQFF.

This clone was seen a single time. V and J are TRBV5-1 and TRBJ2-3; D unresolved. V was pared by 4 bases and J by 0 bases, with 12 bases between. From germline, CDR1 is SGHRS and CDR2 YFSETQ. The CDR3 is 15 residues long. CDR3 sequence: CASSPRPGSTDTQYF. The DNA for the CDR3 is TGCGCCAGCAGCCCCAGACCGGGTAGCACAGATACGCAGTATTTT.

The J gene is TRBJ2-1, the V gene TRBV18, with D possibly TRBD1 on 6 matching bases. Germline V gene sequence: CDR1 KGHSH, CDR2 LQKENI. V lost 3 bases, J lost 8 bases, and 14 bases lay in between. The CDR3 loop spans 14 amino acids. CDR3 sequence reads: CASSPSTGSDEQFF. CDR3 in DNA: TGTGCCAGCTCACCCTCGACAGGATCCGATGAGCAGTTCTTC.

The chain is built from TRBV5-1 and TRBJ1-3; 9 bases match TRBD1. The CDR3 runs 16 residues. The germline V gene has CDR1 SGHRS and CDR2 YFSETQ. V trimming: 5 bases; J trimming: 2 bases; junction bases outside the gene matches: 8. The CDR3 region has the DNA TGCGCCAGCAGGCTGAACGGACAGGGGACTGGAAACACCATATATTTT. It is translated as CASRLNGQGTGNTIYF.

The chain couples TRBV5-1 to TRBJ1-1, with unresolved D. Germline CDR1 and CDR2: SGHRS and YFSETQ. The ends were cut back, 0 bases at V and 0 bases at J, with 6 bases in the middle. CDR3 length: 14 residues. The CDR3 loop is CASSLARVNTEAFF. In DNA, the CDR3 is TGCGCCAGCAGCTTGGCCCGGGTGAACACTGAAGCTTTCTTT.

This clone showed up just a few times. The rearrangement uses TRBV4-3 and TRBJ2-3; D may be TRBD1 (6 bases). V was cut by 2 bases and J by 0 bases, with 12 bases left in between. The germline V gene encodes CDR1 LGHNA and CDR2 YSLEER. The CDR3 length is 16 residues. The CDR3 spells CASSQMGQPSTDTQYF. The CDR3 nucleotides read TGCGCCAGCAGCCAAATGGGACAACCTAGCACAGATACGCAGTATTTT.